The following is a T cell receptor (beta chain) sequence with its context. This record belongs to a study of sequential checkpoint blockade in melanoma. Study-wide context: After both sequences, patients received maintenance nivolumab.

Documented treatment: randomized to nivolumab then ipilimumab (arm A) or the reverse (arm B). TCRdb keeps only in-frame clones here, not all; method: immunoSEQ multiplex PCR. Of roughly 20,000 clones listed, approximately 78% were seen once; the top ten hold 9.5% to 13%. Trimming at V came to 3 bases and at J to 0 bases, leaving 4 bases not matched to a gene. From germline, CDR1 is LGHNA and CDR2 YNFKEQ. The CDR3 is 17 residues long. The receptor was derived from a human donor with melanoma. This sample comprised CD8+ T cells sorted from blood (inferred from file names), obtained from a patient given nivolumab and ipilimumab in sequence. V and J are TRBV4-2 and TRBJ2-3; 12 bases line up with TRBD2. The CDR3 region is CASSHWTSGTSTDTQYF. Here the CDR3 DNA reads TGTGCCAGCAGCCATTGGACTAGCGGGACTAGCACAGATACGCAGTATTTT.